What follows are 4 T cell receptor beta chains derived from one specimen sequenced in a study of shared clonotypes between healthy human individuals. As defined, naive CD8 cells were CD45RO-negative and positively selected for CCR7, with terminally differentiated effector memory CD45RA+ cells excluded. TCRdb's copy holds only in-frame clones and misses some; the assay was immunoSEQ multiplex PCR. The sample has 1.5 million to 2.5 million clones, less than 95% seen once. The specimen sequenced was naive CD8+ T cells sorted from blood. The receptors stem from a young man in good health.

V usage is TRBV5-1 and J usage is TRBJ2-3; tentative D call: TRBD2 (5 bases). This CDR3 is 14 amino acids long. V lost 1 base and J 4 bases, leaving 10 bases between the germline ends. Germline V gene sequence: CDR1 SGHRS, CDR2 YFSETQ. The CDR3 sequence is CASSLRGGADTQYF. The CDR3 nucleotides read TGCGCCAGCAGCTTGCGGGGTGGAGCAGATACGCAGTATTTT.

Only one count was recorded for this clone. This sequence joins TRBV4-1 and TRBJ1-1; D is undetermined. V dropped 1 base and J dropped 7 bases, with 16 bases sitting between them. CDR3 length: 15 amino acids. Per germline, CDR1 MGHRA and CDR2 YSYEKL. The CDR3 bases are TGCGCCAGCAGCCAAGGGGGTTGGGAACTCGATGAAGCTTTCTTT. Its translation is CASSQGGWELDEAFF.

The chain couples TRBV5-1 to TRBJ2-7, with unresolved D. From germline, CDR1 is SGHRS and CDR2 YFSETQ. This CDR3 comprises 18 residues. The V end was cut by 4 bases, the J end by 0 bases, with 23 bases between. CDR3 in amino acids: CASSPNGRRVWDSYEQYF. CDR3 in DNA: TGCGCCAGCAGCCCCAATGGGCGTAGGGTGTGGGACTCCTACGAGCAGTACTTC.

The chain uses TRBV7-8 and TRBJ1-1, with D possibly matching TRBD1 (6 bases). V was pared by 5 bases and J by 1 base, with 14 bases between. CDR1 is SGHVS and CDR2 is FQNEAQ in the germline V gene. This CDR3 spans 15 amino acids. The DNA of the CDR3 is TGTGCCAGCAGCCCTTGGACAGAAGGGAACACTGAAGCTTTCTTT. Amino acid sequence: CASSPWTEGNTEAFF.